These 29 T cell receptor beta chains originate from one sample sequenced in a study of blood T cell repertoires in COVID-19. Clones were sequenced by immunoSEQ multiplex PCR, and TCRdb holds only the in-frame ones, with some missing. The sample consists of around 150,000 clones, under 85% of them appearing once. Sequencing was done on a sample of peripheral blood. These receptors all stem from a man over 45 with active or convalescent COVID-19.

This clone has a handful of counts. The chain recombines TRBV4-1 with TRBJ2-3; TRBD2 agrees at 13 bases. V shed 0 bases and J 6 bases; nucleotides not matched to a gene: 6. The V gene's germline CDR1 is MGHRA and CDR2 YSYEKL. CDR3 length: 17 amino acids. The CDR3 nucleotides read TGCGCCAGCAGCCAAGATCGGGCGACTAGCGGGAGGGATACGCAGTATTTT. This codes for CASSQDRATSGRDTQYF.

The chain employs TRBV5-1 and TRBJ1-4, with a weak D call TRBD1 (5 bases). V was cut by 0 bases and J by 2 bases, with 14 bases left in between. This CDR3 region has 17 residues. Germline V gives CDR1 SGHRS, CDR2 YFSETQ. DNA of the CDR3: TGCGCCAGCAGCTTGGAGAGCGGGGGGTGGACTAATGAAAAACTGTTTTTT. Its translation is CASSLESGGWTNEKLFF.

V gene TRBV12-5 combines with J gene TRBJ2-1, with D maybe TRBD2 (6 bases). V lost 1 base and J 4 bases, leaving 8 bases between the germline ends. CDR1 LGHNT and CDR2 FRNRAP come from the germline V gene. This CDR3 has 14 amino acids. Here the CDR3 reads CASGLGAGYNEQFF. CDR3 bases: TGTGCTAGTGGTTTGGGGGCGGGGTACAATGAGCAGTTCTTC.

The chain employs TRBV19 and TRBJ2-1; 14 bases align to TRBD2. The V and J ends lost 2 bases and 8 bases, in that order; junction bases with no gene match: 5. The CDR3 is 16 amino acids. Germline V gives CDR1 LNHDA, CDR2 SQIVND (reference sequence). CDR3 sequence: CASSIWTSGRRHEQFF. In DNA, the CDR3 is TGTGCCAGTAGTATATGGACTAGCGGGAGGAGGCATGAGCAGTTCTTC.

This clone was recorded once. Other DNA sequences in this specimen translate into the identical CDR3. V gene TRBV3-1 (or the pseudogene TRBV3-2) combines with J gene TRBJ2-7; 8 bases fit TRBD1. From germline, CDR1 is LGHDT and CDR2 YNNKEL (reference sequence). V lost 0 bases to trimming and J lost 7 bases; unmatched junction nucleotides: 8. CDR3 length equals 15 residues. In nucleotides, the CDR3 is TGTGCCAGCAGCCAAGAGGGTCAGGGGGCCCGGGAGCAGTACTTC. Translating gives CASSQEGQGAREQYF.

The chain uses TRBV6-6 and TRBJ2-7; unclear D gene. Germline loops: CDR1 MNHNY, CDR2 SVGAGI (reference sequence). This CDR3 region has 14 residues. The germline V and J ends were trimmed by 0 bases and 5 bases, with 11 bases remaining between them. CDR3 sequence (DNA): TGTGCCAGCAGTTACTCCGTCCGGAGCGACGAGCAGTACTTC. It specifies CASSYSVRSDEQYF.

This chain joins TRBV6-2 or TRBV6-3 and TRBJ2-5; TRBD2 agrees at 14 bases. The CDR3 is made up of 16 amino acids. The V gene's germline CDR1 is MNHEY and CDR2 SVGEGT. The V gene end was trimmed by 4 bases and the J gene end by 5 bases; junction bases not matched to a gene: 6. The CDR3 spells CASSSGTSGRGETQYF. Written as DNA, the CDR3 is TGTGCCAGCAGTTCGGGGACTAGCGGGAGAGGCGAGACCCAGTACTTC.

The chain uses TRBV5-4 and TRBJ2-5, with TRBD1 matching 7 bases. Germline V gives CDR1 SGHNT, CDR2 YYREEE (reference sequence). The CDR3 spans 13 residues. V was pared by 7 bases and J by 2 bases, with 5 bases of the junction left unmatched. This CDR3 reads CASHGTAQETQYF. The CDR3 nucleotides read TGTGCCAGCCATGGGACAGCTCAAGAGACCCAGTACTTC. The whole variable domain, filled in from reference TRBV5-4 and TRBJ2-5, reads ETGVTQSPTHLIKTRGQQVTLRCSSQSGHNTVSWYQQALGQGPQFIFQYYREEENGRGNFPPRFSGLQFPNYSSELNVNALELDDSALYLCASHGTAQETQYFGPGTRLLVL.

The chain uses TRBV6-5 and TRBJ2-5; no clear D. The germline V gene encodes CDR1 MNHEY and CDR2 SVGAGI. V was shortened by 0 bases and J by 6 bases, with 14 bases between the two germline ends. The CDR3 has 15 residues. This chain's CDR3 is CASSYSIRNWQTQYF. For the CDR3, the DNA is TGTGCCAGCAGTTACTCGATCAGGAATTGGCAGACCCAGTACTTC.

This clone was picked up one time. This rearrangement joins TRBV3-1 (or the pseudogene TRBV3-2) to TRBJ2-7, with a weak D call TRBD2 (5 bases). This CDR3 comprises 15 residues. Germline V lookup: CDR1 LGHDT, CDR2 YNNKEL (reference sequence). V lost 0 bases, J lost 2 bases, and 11 bases lay in between. CDR3 nucleotide sequence: TGTGCCAGCAGCCAAGATAGTTGGGAGACCTACGAGCAGTACTTC. It translates to CASSQDSWETYEQYF.

The chain couples TRBV25-1 to TRBJ1-6; tentative D call: TRBD1 (5 bases). CDR3 length: 16 residues. Germline values: CDR1 MGHDK, CDR2 SYGVNS. Deletions cut 3 bases from V and 8 bases from J, with 17 bases between. The CDR3 region is CASSDLGSGIHSPLHF. The DNA of the CDR3 is TGTGCCAGCAGTGATCTGGGGTCAGGGATTCATTCACCCCTCCACTTT.

CDR3 DNA sequence: TGTGCCAGCAGAGTACGGGAACACCGTGAGCAGTTCTTC. This codes for CASRVREHREQFF. The chain is built from TRBV6-5 and TRBJ2-1; possible D gene TRBD2, 5 bases. Germline-derived CDR1 and CDR2 are MNHEY and SVGAGI. There are 13 residues in the CDR3. The V and J ends lost 6 bases and 9 bases respectively, with 15 bases between them.

The CDR3 protein is CARPLAGKYF. The CDR3 coding sequence is TGTGCCAGACCACTAGCGGGAAAGTACTTC. The gene calls are TRBV21-1 and TRBJ2-7; TRBD2, the table's D call, was not compared with the DNA. TRBV21-1 is a pseudogene segment. There are 10 residues in the CDR3.

This clone was counted a few times. This rearrangement joins TRBV11-2 to TRBJ2-3, with D possibly matching TRBD2 (6 bases). Trimming cost V 1 base and J 0 bases, with 11 bases left between them. CDR1 is SGHAT, CDR2 FQNNGV, per germline. The CDR3 is made up of 16 amino acids. CDR3 DNA: TGTGCCAGCAGCTTAGCCCCAGGGAGGAGCACAGATACGCAGTATTTT. It codes for CASSLAPGRSTDTQYF.

The V gene is TRBV2, the J gene TRBJ1-1; 9 nucleotides align to TRBD1. Germline values: CDR1 SNHLY, CDR2 FYNNEI. The V gene end was trimmed by 7 bases and the J gene end by 5 bases; junction bases not matched to a gene: 17. The CDR3 totals 17 residues. The CDR3 loop reads CASIPDRGGAGGTEAFF. The CDR3 nucleotides are TGTGCCAGCATCCCGGACAGGGGAGGTGCCGGGGGGACTGAAGCTTTCTTT.

This clone was seen only a few times. The chain joins TRBV13 to TRBJ2-2; D may be TRBD1 (5 bases). Deletions cut 9 bases from V and 7 bases from J, with 9 bases between. This CDR3 has 11 residues. Germline V gene sequence: CDR1 PRHDT, CDR2 FYEKMQ (reference sequence). The CDR3 DNA follows: TGTGCCAGTCGAAGGGGCGGGGAGCTGTTTTTT. Translation: CASRRGGELFF.

The chain is built from TRBV27 and TRBJ1-1; possible D gene TRBD1, 6 bases. Germline V gene sequence: CDR1 MNHEY, CDR2 SMNVEV (reference sequence). Trimming took 3 bases from V and 4 from J, leaving 9 bases between them. CDR3 length equals 13 residues. CDR3 nucleotides: TGTGCCAGCAGTTTTAACAGGGCCACTGAAGCTTTCTTT. It yields the protein CASSFNRATEAFF.

With respect to this clone: This specimen includes other DNA sequences encoding the same CDR3. The CDR3 DNA reads as TGCGCCAGCAGCCCCGGGAACACTGAAGCTTTCTTT. It encodes CASSPGNTEAFF. V usage is TRBV5-1 and J usage is TRBJ1-1; D uncertain. Trimming shortened V by 4 bases and J by 1 base, and 5 bases separated the two germline ends. CDR1 SGHRS and CDR2 YFSETQ come from the germline V gene. This CDR3 region has 12 residues. Full variable domain (missing parts from reference TRBV5-1 and TRBJ1-1): KAGVTQTPRYLIKTRGQQVTLSCSPISGHRSVSWYQQTPGQGLQFLFEYFSETQRNKGNFPGRFSGRQFSNSRSEMNVSTLELGDSALYLCASSPGNTEAFFGQGTRLTVV.

This clone was recorded only once. V is TRBV9 and J is TRBJ2-7, with a tentative D call TRBD2 (6 bases). The CDR3 covers 17 residues. V was trimmed by 0 bases and J by 5 bases, leaving 21 bases between them. Germline V lookup: CDR1 SGDLS, CDR2 YYNGEE. CDR3 sequence reads: CASSVVEASESIDEQYF. The CDR3, as DNA: TGTGCCAGCAGCGTAGTGGAGGCTAGCGAGAGCATAGACGAGCAGTACTTC.

V usage is TRBV7-6 and J usage is TRBJ2-3; D is possibly TRBD1 (5 bases). The CDR3 has 12 residues. CDR1 and CDR2 (germline): SGHVS, FNYEAQ. The germline V and J ends were trimmed by 6 bases and 4 bases, with 8 bases remaining between them. Here the CDR3 DNA reads TGTGCCAGCAGTTCAGGGTCAGATACGCAGTATTTT. It translates to CASSSGSDTQYF.

J is TRBJ2-1 and V is TRBV7-3; 11 nucleotides line up with TRBD2. This CDR3 spans 16 amino acids. Germline V lookup: CDR1 SGHTA, CDR2 FQGTGA. The V gene end was trimmed by 6 bases and the J gene end by 2 bases; junction bases not matched to a gene: 6. CDR3 bases: TGTGCCAGCAGTGGGACTAGCGGTGAGACCTACAATGAGCAGTTCTTC. Protein sequence: CASSGTSGETYNEQFF.

The chain couples TRBV10-3 to TRBJ1-2; TRBD1 matches 9 bases. The trim removed 0 bases at V and 1 base at J, leaving 6 bases unmatched. The germline V gene has CDR1 ENHRY and CDR2 SYGVKD. This CDR3 is 17 amino acids long. In DNA form, the CDR3 reads TGTGCCATCAGTGAGTCGATTGGGACAGGGTATAACTATGGCTACACCTTC. It encodes CAISESIGTGYNYGYTF.

The gene calls are TRBV7-3 and TRBJ1-1; 7 positions agree with TRBD1. Germline V gives CDR1 SGHTA, CDR2 FQGTGA. The CDR3 has 15 amino acids. V dropped 3 bases and J dropped 0; count of bases not matched to a gene: 4. Here the CDR3 DNA reads TGTGCCAGCAGCTTCGGGACAGTCATGAACACTGAAGCTTTCTTT. Encoded protein: CASSFGTVMNTEAFF.

V usage is TRBV24-1 and J usage is TRBJ1-1; 9 nucleotides agree with TRBD1. The CDR3 has 13 residues. V lost 4 bases to trimming and J lost 8 bases; unmatched junction nucleotides: 4. CDR1 is KGHDR, CDR2 SFDVKD, per germline. Here the CDR3 DNA reads TGTGCCACCAGTGACCCCGGGACAGGGGAAGCTTTCTTT. This encodes CATSDPGTGEAFF.

This clone was picked up one time. The rearrangement links TRBV18 to TRBJ1-1; D remains unclear. Germline V gene lookup returns CDR1 KGHSH and CDR2 LQKENI. This CDR3 has 13 amino acids. Trimming pared 2 bases from V and 3 bases from J, leaving 7 bases between. The CDR3 spells CASSPVEDTEAFF. In DNA form, the CDR3 reads TGTGCCAGCTCACCAGTAGAGGACACTGAAGCTTTCTTT. Based on the CDR3 plus reference TRBV18 and TRBJ1-1, the full variable domain is NAGVMQNPRHLVRRRGQEARLRCSPMKGHSHVYWYRQLPEEGLKFMVYLQKENIIDESGMPKERFSAEFPKEGPSILRIQQVVRGDSAAYFCASSPVEDTEAFFGQGTRLTVV.

The chain employs TRBV7-8 and TRBJ2-2; no clear D. V lost 5 bases and J 1 base, leaving 8 bases between the germline ends. Germline lookup yields CDR1 SGHVS and CDR2 FQNEAQ. This CDR3 is built from 14 residues. The CDR3 loop reads CASSKYGNTGELFF. The CDR3 DNA follows: TGTGCCAGCAGCAAATACGGGAACACCGGGGAGCTGTTTTTT.

The chain combines TRBV23-1 with TRBJ1-5; 8 bases match TRBD1. TRBV23-1 is flagged as an ORF with uncertain function. V shed 6 bases and J 7 bases; nucleotides not matched to a gene: 5. The CDR3 runs to 13 residues. CDR3 sequence: CASRTGERQPQHF. In nucleotides, the CDR3 is TGCGCCAGCAGGACAGGGGAGCGACAGCCCCAGCATTTT.

There are a few counts of this clone. The J gene is TRBJ2-5, the V gene TRBV7-6, with D hard to call. Germline V gene sequence: CDR1 SGHVS, CDR2 FNYEAQ. The CDR3 has 15 residues. V lost 5 bases and J lost 5, with 18 bases in between. CDR3 in DNA: TGTGCCAGCAGCCCGGAACCGGGTTCTGGGGAGACCCAGTACTTC. Protein product: CASSPEPGSGETQYF.

The J gene is TRBJ2-5, the V gene TRBV3-1 (or the pseudogene TRBV3-2); 13 nucleotides match TRBD2. CDR1 and CDR2 from the germline V gene are LGHDT and YNNKEL (reference sequence). CDR3 length equals 14 residues. The trim removed 7 bases at V and 8 bases at J, leaving 7 bases unmatched. CDR3 amino acids: CASILTGLAGTQYF. In DNA, the CDR3 is TGTGCCAGCATCCTTACGGGACTAGCGGGAACCCAGTACTTC.